This record covers a single TCR beta chain. Its specificity is unknown. Measured with immunoSEQ multiplex PCR; TCRdb has only the in-frame clones, and not every one. The data contain hundreds of thousands of clones, 96% of them singletons. The record originates from a study of shared clonotypes between healthy human individuals. Across the whole study: For every donor, three CD4 naive, three CD4 memory, two CD8 naive and one CD8 memory plates were used.

CDR1 and CDR2 from the germline V gene are MRHNA and SNTAGT. This CDR3 has 14 residues. V was shortened by 3 bases and J by 11 bases, with 17 bases between the two germline ends. Study-wide points: It was anticipated that sequencing depth would influence how many clonotypes donors shared. The four-donor shared clonotypes exceeded non-shared clonotypes in generation probability, with non-shared ones scoring lower.

CD8 cells regarded as naive lacked CD45RO, were positively chosen for CCR7, and omitted terminally differentiated effector memory CD45RA+ cells. This TCR was recovered from a woman aged 25 to 39 in good health. The gene calls are TRBV6-4 and TRBJ1-3; D not resolved. Sequencing was performed on naive CD8+ T cells sorted from blood. The CDR3 loop is CASSDDKTVLSIYF. The CDR3 DNA reads as TGTGCCAGCAGTGATGACAAAACGGTCTTGTCCATATATTTT.